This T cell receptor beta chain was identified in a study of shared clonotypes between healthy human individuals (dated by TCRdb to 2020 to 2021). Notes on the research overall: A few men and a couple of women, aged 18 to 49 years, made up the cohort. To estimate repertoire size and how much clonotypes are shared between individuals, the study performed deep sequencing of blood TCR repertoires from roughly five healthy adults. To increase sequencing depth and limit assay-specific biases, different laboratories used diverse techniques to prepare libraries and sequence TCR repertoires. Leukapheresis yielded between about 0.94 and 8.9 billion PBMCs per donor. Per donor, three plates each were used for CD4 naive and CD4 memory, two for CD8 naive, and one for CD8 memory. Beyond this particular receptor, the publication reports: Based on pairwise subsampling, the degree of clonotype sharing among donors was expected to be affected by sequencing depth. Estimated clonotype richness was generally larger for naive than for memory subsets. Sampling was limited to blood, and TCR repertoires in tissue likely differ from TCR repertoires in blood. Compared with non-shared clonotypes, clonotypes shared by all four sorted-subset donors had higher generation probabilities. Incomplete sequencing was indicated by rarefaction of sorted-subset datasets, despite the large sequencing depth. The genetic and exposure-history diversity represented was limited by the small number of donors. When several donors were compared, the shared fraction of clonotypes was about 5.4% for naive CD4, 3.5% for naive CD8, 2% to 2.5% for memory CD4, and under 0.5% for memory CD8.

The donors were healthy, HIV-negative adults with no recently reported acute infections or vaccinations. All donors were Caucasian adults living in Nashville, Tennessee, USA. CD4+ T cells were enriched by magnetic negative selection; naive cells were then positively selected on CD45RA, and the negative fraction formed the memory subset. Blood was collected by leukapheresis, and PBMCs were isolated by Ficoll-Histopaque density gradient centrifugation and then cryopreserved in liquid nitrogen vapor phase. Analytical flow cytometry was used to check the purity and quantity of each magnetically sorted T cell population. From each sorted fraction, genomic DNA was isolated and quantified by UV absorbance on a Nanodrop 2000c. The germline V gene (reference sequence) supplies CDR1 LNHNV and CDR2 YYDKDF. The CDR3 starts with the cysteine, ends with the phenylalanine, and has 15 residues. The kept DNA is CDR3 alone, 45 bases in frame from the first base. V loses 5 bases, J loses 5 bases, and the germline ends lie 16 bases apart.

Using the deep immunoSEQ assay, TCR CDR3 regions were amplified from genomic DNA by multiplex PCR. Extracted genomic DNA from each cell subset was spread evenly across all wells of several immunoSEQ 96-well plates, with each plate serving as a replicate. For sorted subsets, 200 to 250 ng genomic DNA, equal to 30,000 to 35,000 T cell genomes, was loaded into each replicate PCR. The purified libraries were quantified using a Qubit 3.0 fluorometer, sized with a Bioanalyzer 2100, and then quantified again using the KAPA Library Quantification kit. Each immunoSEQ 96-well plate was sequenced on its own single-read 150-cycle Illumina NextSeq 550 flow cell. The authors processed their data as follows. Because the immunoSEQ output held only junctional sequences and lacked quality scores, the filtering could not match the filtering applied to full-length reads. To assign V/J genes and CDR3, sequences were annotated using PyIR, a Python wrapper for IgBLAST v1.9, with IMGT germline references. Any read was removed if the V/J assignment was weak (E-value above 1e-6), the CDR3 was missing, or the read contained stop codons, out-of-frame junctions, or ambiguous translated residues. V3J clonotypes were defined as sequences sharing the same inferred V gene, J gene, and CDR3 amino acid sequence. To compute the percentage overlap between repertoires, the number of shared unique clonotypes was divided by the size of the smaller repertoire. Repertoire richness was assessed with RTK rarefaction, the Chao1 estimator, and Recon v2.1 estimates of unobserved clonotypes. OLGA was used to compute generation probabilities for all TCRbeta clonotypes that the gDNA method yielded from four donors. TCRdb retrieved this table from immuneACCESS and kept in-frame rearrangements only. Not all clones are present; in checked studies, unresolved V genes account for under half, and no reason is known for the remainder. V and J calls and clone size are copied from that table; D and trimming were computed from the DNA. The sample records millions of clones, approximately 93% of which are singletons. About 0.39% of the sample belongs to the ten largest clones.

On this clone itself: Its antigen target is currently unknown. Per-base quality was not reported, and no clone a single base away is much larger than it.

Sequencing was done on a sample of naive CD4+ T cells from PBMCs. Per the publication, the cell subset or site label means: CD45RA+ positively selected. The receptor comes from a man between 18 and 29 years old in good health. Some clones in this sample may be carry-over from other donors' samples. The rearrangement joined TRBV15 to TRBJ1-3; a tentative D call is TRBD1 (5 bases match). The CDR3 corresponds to CATSPAGQVRNTIYF. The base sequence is TGTGCCACCAGCCCGGCGGGGCAGGTCCGAAACACCATATATTTT.